Listed below are T cell receptor beta chains from one sample, sequenced in a study of blood T cells in healthy people across ages. TCRdb independently ran MiXCR on the 5' RACE reads; one entry per CDR3 protein. This sample yields more than 550,000 distinct CDR3 sequences, of which roughly 20% are seen a single time; around a fifth belongs to the top ten. Sequences were obtained from blood. These receptor sequences come from a man aged 65 to 85 in good health. The CDR3 runs from the conserved cysteine through the conserved F or W. Fields, in order: D gene, V gene, clone size, J gene, CDR3 DNA, CDR3 protein. D genes are given only for firm matches. Rows give clone size only sometimes, using once, few, many, or a class for an expanded clone.

-,TRBV12-3/TRBV12-4,-,TRBJ1-2,TGTACCAGCAGTTTCGGCAGAGACATGTCTGGCTACACCTTC,CTSSFGRDMSGYTF
-,TRBV20-1,-,TRBJ2-1,TGCAGTGCTAGAGTGGGGGGGCCAAACAATGAGCAGTTCTTC,CSARVGGPNNEQFF
-,TRBV29-1,-,TRBJ1-5,TGCAGCGTTGGCAGGGCGGGTCAGCCCCAGCATTTT,CSVGRAGQPQHF
-,TRBV29-1,-,TRBJ2-2,TGCAGCGTTGTCGGTGGGGACACCGGGGAGCTGTTTTTT,CSVVGGDTGELFF
TRBD2,TRBV2,few,TRBJ2-7,TGTGCCAGCAAGCGTCTAGCGGGGGTCTACGAGCAGTACTTC,CASKRLAGVYEQYF
-,TRBV20-1,few,TRBJ2-2,TGCAGTGCTAGAGAAGGGGGTGCGAACACCGGGGAGCTGTTTTTT,CSAREGGANTGELFF
-,TRBV7-2,few,TRBJ2-1,TGTGCCAGCAGCTTCAGCCGGGACAAGGTTAGCTCCTACAATGAGCAGTTCTTC,CASSFSRDKVSSYNEQFF
-,TRBV12-3/TRBV12-4,many,TRBJ1-2,TGTGCCAGCAGCTGGTCGGGCCGGAACTATGGCTACACCTTC,CASSWSGRNYGYTF
TRBD2,TRBV2,few,TRBJ2-5,TGTGCCAGCAGTGAATTTGGACTAGCGGAAGAGACCCAGTACTTC,CASSEFGLAEETQYF
TRBD2,TRBV2,-,TRBJ2-3,TGTGCCAGCAGCCGACTAGCGGGTCGCACAGATACGCAGTATTTT,CASSRLAGRTDTQYF
-,TRBV6-6,-,TRBJ2-5,TGTGCCAGCAGAAAGGGTGGGGAAGAGACCCAGTACTTC,CASRKGGEETQYF
-,TRBV12-3/TRBV12-4,few,TRBJ1-1,TGTGCCAGTTTCAGGGAAGGGTACGCTGAAGCTTTCTTT,CASFREGYAEAFF
TRBD1,TRBV20-1,-,TRBJ2-2,TGCAGTGCTGGGACAGGGGGCGCTTGGTCCGGGGAGCTGTTTTTT,CSAGTGGAWSGELFF
TRBD1,TRBV3-1,-,TRBJ2-7,TGTGCCAGCAGCCTAACAGGGGTACGCGACGAGCAGTACTTC,CASSLTGVRDEQYF
-,TRBV10-3,few,TRBJ2-2,TGTGCCATCAGTGAGTCGACCACCGGGGAGCTGTTTTTT,CAISESTTGELFF
-,TRBV12-3/TRBV12-4,-,TRBJ2-2,TGTGCCAGCACCTTGTCCGCGGGGTGGAACACCGGGGAGCTGTTTTTT,CASTLSAGWNTGELFF
-,TRBV5-1,-,TRBJ2-3,TGCGCCAGCAGCTTATCACCTACCACAGATACGCAGTATTTT,CASSLSPTTDTQYF
TRBD1,TRBV6-5,few,TRBJ1-6,TGTGCCAGCAGTTACCAGGGGGATAGTAATTCACCCCTCCACTTT,CASSYQGDSNSPLHF
-,TRBV19,-,TRBJ1-5,TGTGCCAGTAGTATATTAGGCGGGATTGCATATCAGCCCCAGCATTTT,CASSILGGIAYQPQHF
-,TRBV12-5,few,TRBJ2-5,TGTGCTAGTGCCCGTTCTGGGTCAGAGACCCAGTACTTC,CASARSGSETQYF
-,TRBV5-1,few,TRBJ1-3,TGCGCCAGCAGCTCCTGGCGGGGCGCTGGCTCTGGAAACACCATATATTTT,CASSSWRGAGSGNTIYF
-,TRBV5-1,-,TRBJ1-2,TGCGCCAGCAGCTTGGTACAGAGCAATTTCTATGGCTACACCTTC,CASSLVQSNFYGYTF
TRBD2,TRBV4-2,many,TRBJ2-1,TGTGCCAGCAGCCAAGGGCTAGCGGGGGGAGGTGAGCAGTTCTTC,CASSQGLAGGGEQFF
TRBD2,TRBV3-1,few,TRBJ2-5,TGTGCCAGCAGCCAATTTGCGGGGGGTGGAGAGACCCAGTACTTC,CASSQFAGGGETQYF
-,TRBV27,-,TRBJ2-3,TGTGCCAGCCTAGGTAATACGCAGTATTTT,CASLGNTQYF
-,TRBV7-9,few,TRBJ2-1,TGTGCCGAGTCTGGGGGTCCTTACAATGAGCAGTTCTTC,CAESGGPYNEQFF
-,TRBV7-9,-,TRBJ2-6,TGTGCCAGCACCGACGCTGGGGCCAACGTCCTGACTTTC,CASTDAGANVLTF
-,TRBV4-3,-,TRBJ2-1,TGCGCCAGCAGCTTCTCTAGCGCCCTCTCCTACAATGAGCAGTTCTTC,CASSFSSALSYNEQFF
-,TRBV6-5,-,TRBJ1-1,TGTGCCAGCAGTTACTCGTGGGGCAGGCCCCCCGAAGCTTTCTTT,CASSYSWGRPPEAFF
-,TRBV29-1,many,TRBJ2-3,TGCAGCGTTGAACGTGGGGCAGATACGCAGTATTTT,CSVERGADTQYF
TRBD1,TRBV7-9,few,TRBJ1-2,TGTGCCAGCAGCGCACATGACAGGGGGCGCGATGGCTACACCTTC,CASSAHDRGRDGYTF
-,TRBV27,-,TRBJ2-1,TGTGCCAGCAGTCCCGGGACAATTTACAATGAGCAGTTCTTC,CASSPGTIYNEQFF
TRBD1,TRBV5-1,-,TRBJ2-2,TGCGCCAGCACCGACAGGGACCACCAAACCGGGGAGCTGTTTTTT,CASTDRDHQTGELFF
-,TRBV6-1,-,TRBJ2-6,TGTGCCAGCAGTGGGTCAGGGGTATCGGCTGGGGCCAACGTCCTGACTTTC,CASSGSGVSAGANVLTF
-,TRBV7-6,-,TRBJ2-1,TGTGCCAGCAGCTTCCCGCTAGCCCAGAATGGGCAGTTCTTC,CASSFPLAQNGQFF
TRBD1,TRBV5-1,many,TRBJ2-5,TGCGCCAGCAGCTTTACAGGGGGCCAAGAGACCCAGTACTTC,CASSFTGGQETQYF
TRBD1,TRBV6-5,many,TRBJ1-2,TGTGCCAGCAGCGCACGGACAGGCGGCGGGAGCTACACCTTC,CASSARTGGGSYTF
-,TRBV10-3,-,TRBJ2-3,TGTGCCATCAAAGGGGGGAGCACAGATACGCAGTATTTT,CAIKGGSTDTQYF
-,TRBV30,-,TRBJ2-1,TGTGCCTGGAGTTCCAGCGCCTTGTATGAGCAGTTCTTC,CAWSSSALYEQFF
TRBD2,TRBV20-1,-,TRBJ2-7,TGCAGTGCTCGTCAAGCGGGGGAGTCCTACGAGCAGTACTTC,CSARQAGESYEQYF
TRBD1,TRBV13,-,TRBJ1-4,TGTGCCAGCAGCATTGGACAGGGGGTCACTAATGAAAAACTGTTTTTT,CASSIGQGVTNEKLFF
TRBD1,TRBV10-2,-,TRBJ1-3,TGCGCCAGTGGCGAGGGACAGGGAGCTGGAAACACCATATATTTT,CASGEGQGAGNTIYF